This T cell receptor beta chain was sequenced in a study of blood T cell repertoires in COVID-19. CDR1 and CDR2 (germline): SGHRS, YFSETQ. V lost 2 bases and J lost 8; bases outside the gene matches: 7. The CDR3 loop spans 15 amino acids. Using immunoSEQ multiplex PCR, the repertoire was profiled, and TCRdb retains in-frame clones only, with some absent. The data hold about 200,000 clones, with 80% observed a single time. The source is an older woman with acute or convalescent COVID-19. The genes are TRBV5-1 and TRBJ2-1; 10 bases align to TRBD1. The specimen sequenced was peripheral blood. The CDR3 region has the DNA TGCGCCAGCAGCTTAGGGACAGGGGTTTTGGATGAGCAGTTCTTC. Amino acids: CASSLGTGVLDEQFF.